The 14 T cell receptor beta chains in this list originate from one sample, sequenced in a study of STAT3 mutations in large granular lymphocyte leukemia. Study-level findings and limits: At least one immunodominant TCR beta clonotype appeared in every T-cell large granular lymphocyte leukemia patient.

Here immunoSEQ multiplex PCR was the method, and the copy in TCRdb shows in-frame clones only, minus some. The sample lists around 10,000 clones; 85% to 90% were seen once. Their antigens are not known. Specimen: peripheral blood mononuclear cells. The receptor set was obtained from a man between 60 and 75 years old with T-cell large granular lymphocyte leukemia. Some clones in this sample may be carry-over from other donors' samples.

V usage is TRBV9 and J usage is TRBJ1-6; D gene ambiguous. This CDR3 has 15 residues. The ends were cut back, 3 bases at V and 5 bases at J, with 12 bases in the middle. Per the germline V gene, CDR1 is SGDLS and CDR2 is YYNGEE. CDR3 sequence: CASSATDWDNSPLHF. The CDR3 region has the DNA TGTGCCAGCAGCGCAACGGACTGGGATAATTCACCCCTCCACTTT.

The chain links TRBV27 to TRBJ2-7, with 9 bases that match TRBD1. The junction had 6 bases not matched to a gene; V was cut back by 6 bases and J by 3 bases. The CDR3 runs to 14 residues. Germline V gene lookup returns CDR1 MNHEY and CDR2 SMNVEV (reference sequence). CDR3 residues: CASRAWTGVYEQYF. CDR3 sequence (DNA): TGTGCCAGCAGGGCCTGGACAGGGGTCTACGAGCAGTACTTC.

The table lists this clone with a count of one. The gene calls are TRBV29-1 and TRBJ2-1; maybe TRBD2 (6 bases). The CDR3 has 15 residues. Trimming shortened V by 1 base and J by 4 bases, and 14 bases separated the two germline ends. Germline CDR1 is SQVTM and CDR2 is ANQGSEA. The CDR3 spells CSVEGSGAAYNEQFF. The CDR3 region has the DNA TGCAGCGTTGAAGGGTCGGGAGCGGCTTACAATGAGCAGTTCTTC.

J is TRBJ1-5 and V is TRBV5-8; D is unclear. Between the trimmed V and J ends, which lost 5 bases and 1 base, there was a span of 10 bases. CDR1 and CDR2 from the germline V gene are SGHTS and YDEGEE. The length of the CDR3 is 14 residues. CDR3 nucleotide sequence: TGTGCCAGCAGAGCGGTGGACAGCAATCAGCCCCAGCATTTT. Translated, it gives CASRAVDSNQPQHF.

The gene calls are TRBV23-1 and TRBJ2-1; D is unclear. TRBV23-1 is treated as an ORF (open reading frame) with a function not yet certain. The ends were cut back, 2 bases at V and 7 bases at J, with 15 bases in the middle. The CDR3 has 15 residues. CDR3 protein: CASSQMTRKVNEQFF. CDR3 DNA: TGCGCCAGCAGTCAAATGACTCGCAAGGTTAATGAGCAGTTCTTC.

The genes are TRBV5-8 and TRBJ2-5; 7 bases match TRBD1. The CDR3 is 16 amino acids. Germline assignment: CDR1 SGHTS and CDR2 YDEGEE. With V trimmed by 3 bases and J by 2 bases, 10 bases remained unmatched. CDR3 residues: CASSSRGRSGQETQYF. The CDR3 bases are TGTGCCAGCAGCTCAAGGGGGCGGTCGGGGCAAGAGACCCAGTACTTC.

The rearrangement uses TRBV7-2 and TRBJ2-7, with 8 positions matching TRBD2. Germline lookup yields CDR1 SGHTA and CDR2 FQGNSA. The CDR3 is 14 amino acids. V was clipped by 3 bases and J by 4 bases; unmatched bases: 5. The CDR3 bases are TGTGCCAGCAGCTTTGGGACTAGTTCGTACGAGCAGTACTTC. This gives the protein CASSFGTSSYEQYF.

The rearrangement links TRBV9 to TRBJ2-7; 12 nucleotides match TRBD2. V lost 0 bases to trimming and J lost 7 bases; unmatched junction nucleotides: 5. The CDR3 is made up of 15 amino acids. Germline V lookup: CDR1 SGDLS, CDR2 YYNGEE. The CDR3 DNA sequence: TGTGCCAGCAGCGTAGAGACTAGCGGGAGTGAAGAGCAGTACTTC. Protein: CASSVETSGSEEQYF.

The V and J genes are TRBV15 and TRBJ1-5; D is possibly TRBD1 (6 bases). The CDR3 extends over 14 amino acids. Trimming took off 5 bases at V and 1 base at J, with 9 bases between the two ends. Germline values: CDR1 LNHNV, CDR2 YYDKDF (reference sequence). Here the CDR3 reads CATSQGLSNQPQHF. The CDR3 region has the DNA TGTGCCACCAGCCAGGGGTTAAGCAATCAGCCCCAGCATTTT. Combining the CDR3 with reference TRBV15 and TRBJ1-5 gives the whole variable domain DAMVIQNPRYQVTQFGKPVTLSCSQTLNHNVMYWYQQKSSQAPKLLFHYYDKDFNNEADTPDNFQSRRPNTSFCFLDIRSPGLGDTAMYLCATSQGLSNQPQHFGDGTRLSIL.

V and J are TRBV15 and TRBJ1-5; unclear D gene. V lost 0 bases and J 0 bases, leaving 6 bases between the germline ends. Germline V gives CDR1 LNHNV, CDR2 YYDKDF (reference sequence). The CDR3 is 15 residues long. The CDR3 DNA sequence: TGTGCCACCAGCAGAGATCGGGATAGCAATCAGCCCCAGCATTTT. Amino acid sequence: CATSRDRDSNQPQHF.

This chain connects TRBV7-2 to TRBJ2-1, with 9 bases lining up with TRBD1. The length of the CDR3 is 15 residues. The V gene's germline CDR1 is SGHTA and CDR2 FQGNSA. J was trimmed by 7 bases and V by 5 bases; bases with no gene match: 9. CDR3 sequence reads: CASSIGTGWGNEQFF. CDR3 in DNA: TGTGCCAGCAGCATAGGGACAGGGTGGGGGAATGAGCAGTTCTTC.

This rearrangement joins TRBV7-9 to TRBJ2-1; perhaps TRBD1 as D (5 bases). Germline V gene data show CDR1 as SEHNR and CDR2 as FQNEAQ (reference sequence). The V gene lost 1 base and the J gene lost 8 bases, with 15 bases spanning the gap. The CDR3 extends over 15 amino acids. The CDR3 reads CASSLGGRGIYEQFF. The CDR3, as DNA: TGTGCCAGCAGCTTAGGGGGTAGGGGCATTTATGAGCAGTTCTTC. Drawing the rest from reference TRBV7-9 and TRBJ2-1, the complete variable domain is DTGVSQNPRHKITKRGQNVTFRCDPISEHNRLYWYRQTLGQGPEFLTYFQNEAQLEKSRLLSDRFSAERPKGSFSTLEIQRTEQGDSAMYLCASSLGGRGIYEQFFGPGTRLTVL.

V is TRBV6-5 and J is TRBJ2-7, with D hard to call. Trimming took 7 bases from V and 6 from J, leaving 22 bases between them. CDR1 and CDR2 (germline): MNHEY, SVGAGI. This CDR3 has 15 residues. The DNA of the CDR3 is TGTGCCAGCAAAGACTCGACGGACCCACGAGGCGAGCAGTACTTC. Residues: CASKDSTDPRGEQYF.

The chain has TRBV7-2 and TRBJ2-7; 8 bases fit TRBD2. Germline V gene sequence: CDR1 SGHTA, CDR2 FQGNSA. V shed 6 bases and J 11 bases; nucleotides not matched to a gene: 9. The CDR3 has 12 amino acids. In DNA form, the CDR3 reads TGTGCCAGCAGAGCGACTAGCGCCCGTGAGTACTTC. Translating it yields CASRATSAREYF.